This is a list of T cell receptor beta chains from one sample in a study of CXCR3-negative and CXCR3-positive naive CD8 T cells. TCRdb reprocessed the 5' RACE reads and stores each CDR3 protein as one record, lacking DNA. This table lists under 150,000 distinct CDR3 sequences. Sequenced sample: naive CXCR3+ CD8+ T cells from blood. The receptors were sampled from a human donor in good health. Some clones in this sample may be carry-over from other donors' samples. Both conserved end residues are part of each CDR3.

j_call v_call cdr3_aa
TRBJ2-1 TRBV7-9 CASSPLGRVDEQFF
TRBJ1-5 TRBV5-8 CASSPRVTRVTSSNQPQHF
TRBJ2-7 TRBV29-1 CSVVTSGSYEQYF
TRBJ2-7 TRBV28 CAGSGTSGLYEQYF
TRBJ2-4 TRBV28 CASSPFGEKHIQYF
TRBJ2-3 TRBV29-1 CSVEDGRATDTQYF
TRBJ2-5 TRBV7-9 CASSSVGEEKTQYF
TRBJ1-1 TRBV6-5 CASSPNGPSHTEAFF
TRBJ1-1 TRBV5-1 CASSSGLNTEAFF
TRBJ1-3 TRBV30 CAWSVNRELGNTIYF
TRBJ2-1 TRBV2 CASSPRAGGPYEQFF
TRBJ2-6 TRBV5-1 CASILVVGGAGANVLTF
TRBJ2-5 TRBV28 CATSTSGQGVTQYF
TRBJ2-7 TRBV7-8 CASSLGQGARLEQYF
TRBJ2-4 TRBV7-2 CASSFLGREENIQYF
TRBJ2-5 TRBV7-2 CASSVGGWETQYF
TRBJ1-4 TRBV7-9 CASSLTGANEKLFF
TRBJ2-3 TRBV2 CASQRGVDTQYF
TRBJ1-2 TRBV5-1 CASSWSGTGEQYGYTF
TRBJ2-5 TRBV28 CASSSPGTQYF
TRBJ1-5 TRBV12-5 CASGLFSLTTPQHF
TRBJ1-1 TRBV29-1 CSVRELWGNTEAFF
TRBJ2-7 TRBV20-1 CSARESSVYEQYF
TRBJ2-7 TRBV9 CASSVGDGSSYEQYF
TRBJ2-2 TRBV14 CASSQESVRSGTGELFF
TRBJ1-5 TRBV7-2 CASSFNLGILSGGGQPQHF
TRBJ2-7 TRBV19 CASSIGWGQGYEQYF
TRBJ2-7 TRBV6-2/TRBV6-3 CASSYGGGQGNFYEQYF
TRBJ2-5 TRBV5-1 CASSFRGGEKETQYF
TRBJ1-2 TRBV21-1 CASSTPGHDHRGNYGYTF
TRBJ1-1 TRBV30 CAWSVLEVSEAFF
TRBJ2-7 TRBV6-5 CASTVHREGYEQYF
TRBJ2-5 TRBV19 CASTPGTGGFQETQYF
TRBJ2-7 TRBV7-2 CASSLGVSSYEQYF
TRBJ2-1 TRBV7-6 CASSPGPYGDEQFF
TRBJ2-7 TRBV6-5 CASSYNAAPRNEQYF
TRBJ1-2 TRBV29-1 CSVLPRQTNYGYTF
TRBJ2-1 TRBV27 CASSWGSTEVIGNEQFF
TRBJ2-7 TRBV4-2 CASSQALFYYEQYF
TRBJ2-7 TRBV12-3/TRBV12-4 CASSFGGHEHEQYF
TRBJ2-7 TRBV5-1 CASSFGGQGYEQYF
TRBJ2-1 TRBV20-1 CSARSRSSYNEQFF
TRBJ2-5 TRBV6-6 CASSSSVPRTIQETQYF
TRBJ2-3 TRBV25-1 CASRQGEADTQYF
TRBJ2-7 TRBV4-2 CASSDKGDDSYEQYF
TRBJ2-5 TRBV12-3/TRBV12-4 CASSPGQWELETQYF
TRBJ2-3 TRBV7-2 CASSWGQGTTDTQYF
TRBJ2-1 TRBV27 CASSFRSGSGGEQFF
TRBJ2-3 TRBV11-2 CASSFSWEWADTQYF
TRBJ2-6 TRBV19 CASNPPGAWANVLTF